This TCR beta chain was documented in a study of cytomegalovirus exposure and HLA in healthy donors. PCR used 60 Vbeta primers and 13 Jbeta primers. Method: immunoSEQ multiplex PCR; TCRdb's copy keeps in-frame clones and lacks some. This sample carries 150,000 to 200,000 clones, about 82% of them seen once, and the ten largest clones take under 2%. Study-wide results and limits: The classifier was said to identify cytomegalovirus status with high specificity and sensitivity. Later analysis identified a missense DCLRE1C variant that was linked to TCR beta V- and J-gene trimming. Later work found that TCR association rates differed between HLA loci; DRB1 had the most and HLA-C the fewest.

As concerns this clone: Its target is not known.

V was shortened by 1 base and J by 2 bases, with 11 bases between the two germline ends. The CDR3 length is 15 residues. The germline CDR1 and CDR2 sequences are MNHEY and SMNVEV (reference sequence). The J gene is TRBJ2-5, the V gene TRBV27, with a tentative D call TRBD1 (5 bases). This sequence originates from a woman aged 30 to 39 in good health and CMV-seronegative. The sequencing sample was made of PBMCs. CDR3 sequence reads: CASSLLGHSQETQYF. The CDR3, as DNA: TGTGCCAGCAGTTTATTGGGGCACTCGCAAGAGACCCAGTACTTC.